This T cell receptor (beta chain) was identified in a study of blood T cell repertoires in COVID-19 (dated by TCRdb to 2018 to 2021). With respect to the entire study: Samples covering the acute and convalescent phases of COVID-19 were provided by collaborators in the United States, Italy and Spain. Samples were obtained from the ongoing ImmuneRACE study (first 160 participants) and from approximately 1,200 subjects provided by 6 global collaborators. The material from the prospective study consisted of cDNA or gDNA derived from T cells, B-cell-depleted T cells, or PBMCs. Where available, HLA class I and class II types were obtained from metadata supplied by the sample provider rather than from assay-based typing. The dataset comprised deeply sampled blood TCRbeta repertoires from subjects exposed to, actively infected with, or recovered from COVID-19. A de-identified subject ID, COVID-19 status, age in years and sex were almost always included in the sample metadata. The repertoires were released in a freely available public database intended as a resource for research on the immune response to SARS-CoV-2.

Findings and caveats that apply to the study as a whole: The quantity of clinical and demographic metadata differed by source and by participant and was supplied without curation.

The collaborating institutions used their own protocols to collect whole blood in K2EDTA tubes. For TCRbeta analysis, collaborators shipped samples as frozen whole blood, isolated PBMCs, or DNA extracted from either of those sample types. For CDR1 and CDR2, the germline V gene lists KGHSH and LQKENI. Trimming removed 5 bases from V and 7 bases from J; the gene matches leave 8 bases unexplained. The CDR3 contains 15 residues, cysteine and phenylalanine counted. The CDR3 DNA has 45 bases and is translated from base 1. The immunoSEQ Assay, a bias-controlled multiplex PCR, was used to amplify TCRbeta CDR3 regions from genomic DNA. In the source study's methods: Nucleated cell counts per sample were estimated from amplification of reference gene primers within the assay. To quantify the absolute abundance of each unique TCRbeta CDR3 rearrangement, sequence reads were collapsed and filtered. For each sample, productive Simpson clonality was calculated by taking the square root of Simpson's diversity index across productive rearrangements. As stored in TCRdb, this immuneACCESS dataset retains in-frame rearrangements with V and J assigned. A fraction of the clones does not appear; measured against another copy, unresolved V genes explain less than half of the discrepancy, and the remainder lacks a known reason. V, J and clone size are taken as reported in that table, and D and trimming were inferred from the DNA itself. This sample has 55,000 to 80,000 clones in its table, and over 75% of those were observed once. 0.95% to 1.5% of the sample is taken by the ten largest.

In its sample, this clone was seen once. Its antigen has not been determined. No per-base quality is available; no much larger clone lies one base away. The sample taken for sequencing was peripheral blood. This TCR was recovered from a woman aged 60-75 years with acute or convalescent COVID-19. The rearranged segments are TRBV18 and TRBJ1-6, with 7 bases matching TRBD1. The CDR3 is CASSARDSGNSPLHF. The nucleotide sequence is TGTGCCAGCTCAGCCCGGGACAGCGGCAATTCACCCCTCCACTTT.